Sequencing of this TCR beta chain was carried out in a study of post-analysis software for immune sequencing data. Libraries were made from TCR beta cDNA, and they carried unique molecular identifiers. Once 1 to 10 million T cells were used, hundreds of thousands of cDNA molecules resulted. In TCRdb, the PCR reads were re-called with MiXCR into one record per CDR3 protein. The sample has fewer than 700,000 distinct CDR3 sequences; about 40% are singletons. From germline, CDR1 is MRHNA and CDR2 SNTAGT. The germline V and J ends were trimmed by 6 bases and 6 bases, with 9 bases remaining between them. This CDR3 spans 12 amino acids. Note on this clonotype: Its antigen is still unknown.

Study-wide results and caveats: A handful of TRBV segments were significantly more frequent in patients than in controls. TRBV5-6, TRBV5-1 and TRBV20-1 were among these segments. Controls showed significantly higher normalized Chao1 diversity than did multiple sclerosis patients.

The specimen was blood. The TCR originated in a girl between 10 and 17 years old with multiple sclerosis. The chain combines TRBV6-4 with TRBJ1-5, with D unclear. The CDR3 is CASSPSCQPQHF. For the CDR3, the DNA is TGTGCCAGCAGCCCAAGTTGTCAGCCCCAGCATTTT.